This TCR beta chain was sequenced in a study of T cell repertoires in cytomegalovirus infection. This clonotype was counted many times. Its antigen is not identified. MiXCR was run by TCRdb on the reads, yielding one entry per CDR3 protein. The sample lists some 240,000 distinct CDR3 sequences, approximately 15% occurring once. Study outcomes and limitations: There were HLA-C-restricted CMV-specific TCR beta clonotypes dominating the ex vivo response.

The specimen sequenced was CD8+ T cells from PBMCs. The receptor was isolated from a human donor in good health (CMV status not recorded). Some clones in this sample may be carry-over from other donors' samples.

This chain's CDR3 is CASTSLGGETQYF. The CDR3 DNA is TGTGCCAGCACCTCACTGGGAGGGGAGACCCAGTACTTC. The chain couples TRBV28 to TRBJ2-5; 7 nucleotides align to TRBD2. V gave up 7 bases and J gave up 5 bases; unmatched junction bases: 7. The CDR3 loop spans 13 amino acids. Looked up from germline, CDR1 is MDHEN and CDR2 is SYDVKM.